This is a list of T cell receptor beta chains from one sample in a study of beta chain features in type 1 diabetes. Sequencing used immunoSEQ multiplex PCR; TCRdb keeps in-frame clones, though not all of them. Here the sample spans 860,000 or so clones, roughly a sixth being singletons. The sample was naive CD4+ T cells from blood. These TCRs come from a woman between 18 and 30 years old in good health. CDR3s include the opening cysteine and the closing phenylalanine or tryptophan. D genes are given only for firm matches. Some rows have no size entry. The others give once, few or many, or a class for an expanded clone.

d_call	v_call	j_call	clone_size	cdr3_aa	cdr3_nt
TRBD2	TRBV7-9	TRBJ2-1	-	CASSELRLASSYNEQFF	TGTGCCAGCAGCGAGTTGAGACTAGCGAGCTCCTACAATGAGCAGTTCTTC
-	TRBV15	TRBJ1-2	few	CATSRPYAALGGYTF	TGTGCCACCAGCAGACCCTACGCCGCCTTGGGCGGCTACACCTTC
-	TRBV9	TRBJ2-2	few	CASSVGVITGELFF	TGTGCCAGCAGCGTAGGAGTAATCACCGGGGAGCTGTTTTTT
-	TRBV28	TRBJ2-7	-	CASSPNTGILVGYEQYF	TGTGCCAGCAGTCCCAATACCGGAATACTAGTCGGATACGAGCAGTACTTC
-	TRBV2	TRBJ1-1	-	CASREDRNTEAFF	TGTGCCAGCAGAGAAGACAGGAACACTGAAGCTTTCTTT
-	TRBV4-3	TRBJ1-5	-	CASSQGGYQPQHF	TGCGCCAGCAGCCAAGGCGGTTATCAGCCCCAGCATTTT
-	TRBV5-4	TRBJ2-1	-	CASSQGREQFF	TGTGCCAGCAGCCAAGGACGGGAGCAGTTCTTC
TRBD2	TRBV6-5	TRBJ2-7	-	CASSYSSSGQAYEQYF	TGTGCCAGCAGTTACTCGAGTAGCGGGCAAGCCTACGAGCAGTACTTC
-	TRBV18	TRBJ2-2	few	CATRFSGELFF	TGTGCCACCCGATTTTCGGGGGAGCTGTTTTTT
-	TRBV28	TRBJ1-2	-	CASSFVGYGYTF	TGTGCCAGCAGTTTCGTAGGGTATGGCTACACCTTC
-	TRBV2	TRBJ2-5	-	CASSVREKETQYF	TGTGCCAGCAGTGTGAGGGAAAAAGAGACCCAGTACTTC
-	TRBV27	TRBJ2-1	-	CASSLFGGQLSYNEQFF	TGTGCCAGCAGTTTATTCGGGGGACAACTATCCTACAATGAGCAGTTCTTC
-	TRBV5-1	TRBJ1-5	few	CASSLGQPGNQPQHF	TGCGCCAGCAGCTTGGGGCAGCCGGGTAATCAGCCCCAGCATTTT
-	TRBV18	TRBJ2-5	-	CASSPPFRETQYF	TGTGCCAGCTCACCACCGTTCAGAGAGACCCAGTACTTC
-	TRBV6-6	TRBJ1-1	-	CAITAARNTEAFF	TGTGCCATAACCGCGGCCCGCAACACTGAAGCTTTCTTT
-	TRBV6-1	TRBJ2-7	-	CASSFAQGTYEQYF	TGTGCCAGCAGCTTCGCACAGGGAACCTACGAGCAGTACTTC
TRBD1	TRBV5-5	TRBJ2-1	few	CASSHRGQSYNEQFF	TGTGCCAGCAGCCACAGGGGGCAATCCTACAATGAGCAGTTCTTC
TRBD2	TRBV2	TRBJ2-3	-	CASSAGGGTDTQYF	TGTGCCAGCAGTGCCGGGGGAGGGACAGATACGCAGTATTTT
TRBD2	TRBV7-9	TRBJ2-7	few	CASSLALTRLAGDYEQYF	TGTGCCAGCAGCTTAGCGCTTACTAGACTAGCGGGAGACTACGAGCAGTACTTC
TRBD2	TRBV7-9	TRBJ2-1	few	CASSLDQGGRASEQFF	TGTGCCAGCAGCTTAGACCAAGGCGGGAGGGCCTCTGAGCAGTTCTTC
TRBD1	TRBV6-5	TRBJ2-1	few	CASRWTGTNTEQFF	TGTGCCAGCAGATGGACAGGGACGAACACTGAGCAGTTCTTC
-	TRBV28	TRBJ2-1	-	CASSPQGNEQFF	TGTGCCAGCTCTCCTCAGGGCAATGAGCAGTTCTTC
TRBD2	TRBV11-2	TRBJ2-2	-	CASSLLAGTPGTGELFF	TGTGCCAGCAGCTTACTAGCGGGGACCCCGGGGACCGGGGAGCTGTTTTTT
TRBD2	TRBV28	TRBJ2-7	few	CASGRDGSYEQYF	TGTGCCAGCGGGAGGGACGGCTCCTACGAGCAGTACTTC
-	TRBV5-1	TRBJ2-2	few	CASSFSQTGELFF	TGCGCCAGCAGCTTCTCTCAGACCGGGGAGCTGTTTTTT
-	TRBV18	TRBJ2-5	few	CASSPPRGAETQYF	TGTGCCAGCTCACCACCTAGAGGGGCAGAGACCCAGTACTTC
TRBD2	TRBV10-3	TRBJ2-1	few	CAISSSRGSSGRSGNEQFF	TGTGCCATCAGCTCTTCCCGAGGAAGTAGCGGGAGATCGGGTAATGAGCAGTTCTTC
-	TRBV5-1	TRBJ1-3	-	CASRVGDPTPGNTIYF	TGCGCCAGCAGAGTAGGAGACCCAACACCTGGAAACACCATATATTTT
TRBD2	TRBV7-6	TRBJ2-7	-	CASSLRRGSYEQYF	TGTGCCAGCAGCTTAAGGCGGGGGAGCTACGAGCAGTACTTC
TRBD1	TRBV5-6	TRBJ1-4	-	CASSLIGTDTNEKLFF	TGTGCCAGCAGCTTGATCGGGACAGACACTAATGAAAAACTGTTTTTT
-	TRBV28	TRBJ2-7	few	CASSLPGHSYEQYF	TGTGCCAGCAGTTTACCGGGACACTCCTACGAGCAGTACTTC
-	TRBV6-5	TRBJ2-7	-	CASSYSLGISSYEQYF	TGTGCCAGCAGTTACTCTTTGGGGATTAGCTCCTACGAGCAGTACTTC
-	TRBV28	TRBJ2-5	few	CASSPPSGVNQETQYF	TGTGCCAGCAGCCCGCCCTCGGGAGTAAACCAAGAGACCCAGTACTTC
TRBD1	TRBV2	TRBJ2-1	-	CASKYWDREFF	TGTGCCAGCAAGTATTGGGACAGGGAGTTCTTC
-	TRBV7-2	TRBJ2-5	few	CASSYTLVQETQYF	TGTGCCAGCAGCTACACCCTAGTCCAAGAGACCCAGTACTTC
-	TRBV4-3	TRBJ2-5	few	CASSQDLSVGKETQYF	TGCGCCAGCAGCCAAGATCTTTCGGTTGGAAAAGAGACCCAGTACTTC
-	TRBV13	TRBJ2-5	-	CASTSWASGEETQYF	TGTGCCAGCACCTCTTGGGCTAGTGGCGAAGAGACCCAGTACTTC
-	TRBV28	TRBJ2-3	-	CASSGPSSHSGSSTDTQYF	TGTGCCAGCAGTGGGCCGTCGTCACATAGCGGATCTAGCACAGATACGCAGTATTTT
-	TRBV18	TRBJ1-1	-	CASSQENYAFF	TGTGCCAGCTCACAAGAGAACTATGCTTTCTTT
TRBD1	TRBV7-9	TRBJ1-5	-	CASSLGGQGSEPQHF	TGTGCCAGCAGCTTGGGGGGACAGGGGTCTGAGCCCCAGCATTTT
TRBD2	TRBV7-9	TRBJ2-1	-	CASTLSGRAHEQFF	TGTGCCAGCACCCTTAGCGGGAGGGCCCATGAGCAGTTCTTC
-	TRBV10-3	TRBJ2-3	few	CAIGRSTDTQYF	TGTGCCATCGGCAGGAGCACAGATACGCAGTATTTT
TRBD1	TRBV7-9	TRBJ2-1	few	CASSLGWGQGSVEQFF	TGTGCCAGCAGCTTAGGTTGGGGACAGGGGTCAGTTGAGCAGTTCTTC
-	TRBV13	TRBJ1-4	-	CASSSRPLGATNEKLFF	TGTGCCAGCAGCTCGCGGCCCCTGGGGGCAACTAATGAAAAACTGTTTTTT
-	TRBV18	TRBJ2-7	-	CASSPASAKSSYEQYF	TGTGCCAGCTCACCGGCCAGCGCAAAGAGCTCCTACGAGCAGTACTTC
-	TRBV6-5	TRBJ1-1	-	CASSYSLRGITEAFF	TGTGCCAGCAGTTACTCGTTACGGGGGATCACTGAAGCTTTCTTT
TRBD2	TRBV4-3	TRBJ2-7	-	CASSLGTSGSYEQYF	TGCGCCAGCAGCCTAGGGACTAGCGGGAGCTACGAGCAGTACTTC
TRBD1	TRBV14	TRBJ1-2	few	CASSHTGQGLFAWGYTF	TGTGCCAGCAGCCACACCGGACAGGGGTTATTCGCTTGGGGCTACACCTTC
TRBD2	TRBV7-9	TRBJ2-3	few	CASSPWIRLAETDTQYF	TGTGCCAGCAGCCCCTGGATCCGACTAGCGGAAACAGATACGCAGTATTTT
-	TRBV4-3	TRBJ2-1	-	CASSQDRMYNEQFF	TGCGCCAGCAGCCAAGACCGGATGTACAATGAGCAGTTCTTC
-	TRBV7-9	TRBJ1-1	-	CASSMLQGFSEAFF	TGTGCCAGCAGCATGCTCCAGGGCTTTTCTGAAGCTTTCTTT
TRBD1	TRBV28	TRBJ2-3	few	CASSPFSGTGSGTEHTDTQYF	TGTGCCAGCAGTCCTTTTTCCGGGACAGGGTCCGGGACGGAGCACACAGATACGCAGTATTTT
-	TRBV7-9	TRBJ2-7	-	CASSPGREQYF	TGTGCCAGCAGCCCAGGAAGAGAGCAGTACTTC
TRBD1	TRBV28	TRBJ2-3	few	CASSETGEWSDTQYF	TGTGCCAGCAGTGAAACAGGGGAGTGGTCAGATACGCAGTATTTT
-	TRBV5-1	TRBJ2-5	-	CASSYAWGETQYF	TGCGCCAGCAGCTACGCCTGGGGGGAGACCCAGTACTTC
-	TRBV4-3	TRBJ1-2	-	CASSQVFDSSYTF	TGCGCCAGCAGCCAAGTCTTTGATAGTTCTTACACCTTC
-	TRBV27	TRBJ2-2	few	CASKTWGQNTGELFF	TGTGCCAGCAAAACTTGGGGGCAGAACACCGGGGAGCTGTTTTTT
-	TRBV11-1	TRBJ2-1	once	CASTLRWGSYNEQFF	TGTGCCAGCACCCTTAGGTGGGGGTCCTACAATGAGCAGTTCTTC
TRBD1	TRBV5-4	TRBJ2-5	-	CASSFTGEETQYF	TGTGCCAGCAGCTTTACAGGGGAGGAGACCCAGTACTTC
-	TRBV5-6	TRBJ2-6	few	CASNQRLSGSGANVLTF	TGTGCCAGCAACCAACGTCTTTCGGGGTCTGGGGCCAACGTCCTGACTTTC